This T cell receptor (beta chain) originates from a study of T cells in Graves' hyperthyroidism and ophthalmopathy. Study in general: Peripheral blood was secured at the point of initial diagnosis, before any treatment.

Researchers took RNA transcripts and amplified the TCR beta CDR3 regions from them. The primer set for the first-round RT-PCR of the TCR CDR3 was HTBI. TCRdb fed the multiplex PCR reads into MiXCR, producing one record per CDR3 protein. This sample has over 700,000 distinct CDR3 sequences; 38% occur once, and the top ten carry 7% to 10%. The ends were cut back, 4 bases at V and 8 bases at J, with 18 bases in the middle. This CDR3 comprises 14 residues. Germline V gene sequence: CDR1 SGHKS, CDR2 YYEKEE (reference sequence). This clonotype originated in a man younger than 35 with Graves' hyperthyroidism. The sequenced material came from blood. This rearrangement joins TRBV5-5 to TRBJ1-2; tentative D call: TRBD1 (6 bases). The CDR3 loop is CASSQDGGQKGYTF. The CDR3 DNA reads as TGTGCCAGCAGCCAAGACGGGGGGCAGAAAGGCTACACCTTC.